This is a list of T cell receptor beta chains from one sample in a study of blood T cell repertoires in COVID-19. The method was immunoSEQ multiplex PCR; TCRdb's version includes in-frame clones alone and lacks a portion of them. The data hold hundreds of thousands of clones, with roughly 85% observed a single time. The sequencing input was peripheral blood. The receptors were sampled from a man in his fifties or sixties with active or convalescent COVID-19. The CDR3 runs from the conserved cysteine through the conserved F or W. The D gene is left open where the match is weak. Rows give clone size only sometimes, using once, few, many, or a class for an expanded clone.

clone size,D gene,V gene,J gene,CDR3 protein,CDR3 DNA
few,.,TRBV16,TRBJ1-1,CASSHTTGNTEAFF,TGTGCCAGCAGCCATACGACAGGGAACACTGAAGCTTTCTTT
.,.,TRBV5-1,TRBJ1-1,CASSHSSQGEAFF,TGCGCCAGCAGCCACAGTTCCCAGGGTGAAGCTTTCTTT
many,.,TRBV19,TRBJ1-4,CASSMRGGATNEKLFF,TGTGCCAGTAGTATGAGGGGAGGTGCAACTAATGAAAAACTGTTTTTT
once,.,TRBV6-1,TRBJ1-1,CASSERGGNTEAFF,TGTGCCAGCAGTGAGCGAGGGGGGAACACTGAAGCTTTCTTT
.,.,TRBV18,TRBJ1-2,CASSPPGGYGYTF,TGTGCCAGCTCACCCCCCGGGGGCTATGGCTACACCTTC
.,.,TRBV2,TRBJ1-1,CASRLPGHATEAFF,TGTGCCAGCAGACTTCCAGGTCACGCCACTGAAGCTTTCTTT
few,.,TRBV6-5,TRBJ2-1,CASSQDTNYNEQFF,TGTGCCAGCAGCCAGGACACAAACTACAATGAGCAGTTCTTC
once,.,TRBV15,TRBJ2-1,CATSRDRVQVNEQFF,TGTGCCACCAGCAGAGATCGAGTGCAGGTTAATGAGCAGTTCTTC
.,TRBD2,TRBV7-6,TRBJ2-5,CASSLGGGRRETQYF,TGTGCCAGCAGCTTAGGGGGGGGTCGCCGAGAGACCCAGTACTTC
.,TRBD1,TRBV7-9,TRBJ1-2,CASSPRQGDNYGYTF,TGTGCCAGCAGCCCCAGACAGGGGGACAACTATGGCTACACCTTC
.,.,TRBV5-1,TRBJ1-1,CASSSGPGGKTTEAFF,TGCGCCAGCAGCTCGGGCCCCGGGGGGAAGACCACTGAAGCTTTCTTT
.,.,TRBV9,TRBJ2-7,CASSVGSSAYEQYF,TGTGCCAGCAGCGTAGGTTCTAGCGCCTACGAGCAGTACTTC
.,TRBD2,TRBV27,TRBJ2-5,CASSLGVGTRRYF,TGTGCCAGCAGTTTGGGGGTCGGGACTAGAAGGTACTTC
.,.,TRBV9,TRBJ2-1,CASSVAGGTYNEQFF,TGTGCCAGCAGCGTAGCCGGGGGAACCTACAATGAGCAGTTCTTC
.,.,TRBV6-4,TRBJ1-2,CASPGFGNYGYTF,TGTGCCAGCCCCGGCTTCGGGAACTATGGCTACACCTTC